Below, 5 T cell receptor beta chains from the same sample are listed, as sequenced in a study of control samples from healthy donors and cancer patients. Generated by immunoSEQ multiplex PCR, the TCRdb table keeps only in-frame clones and is missing some. This table has tens of thousands of clones, about 90% appearing once. The sample was PBMCs. Source of these receptors: a man aged 45 to 65 with head and neck cancer.

The J gene is TRBJ2-7, the V gene TRBV28, with D perhaps TRBD2 (6 bases). Germline values: CDR1 MDHEN, CDR2 SYDVKM. The V and J ends lost 5 bases and 5 bases respectively, with 16 bases between them. This CDR3 comprises 14 residues. CDR3 DNA sequence: TGTGCCAGCAGTCGAAGGCTAGCGCCAGACGAGCAGTACTTC. Translation gives CASSRRLAPDEQYF.

The J gene is TRBJ2-1, the V gene TRBV5-4; tentatively, D is TRBD1 (5 bases). Trimming shortened V by 0 bases and J by 6 bases, and 10 bases separated the two germline ends. This CDR3 has 14 residues. The germline V gene encodes CDR1 SGHNT and CDR2 YYREEE (reference sequence). CDR3 region: CASSLEGYSNEQFF. Written as DNA, the CDR3 is TGTGCCAGCAGCTTGGAGGGGTATAGCAATGAGCAGTTCTTC. The whole variable domain, remainder taken from reference TRBV5-4 and TRBJ2-1, is ETGVTQSPTHLIKTRGQQVTLRCSSQSGHNTVSWYQQALGQGPQFIFQYYREEENGRGNFPPRFSGLQFPNYSSELNVNALELDDSALYLCASSLEGYSNEQFFGPGTRLTVL.

Only one count was recorded for this clone. The gene calls are TRBV6-5 and TRBJ1-2; TRBD1 might be the D (5 bases). The germline V gene has CDR1 MNHEY and CDR2 SVGAGI. Between the trimmed V and J ends, which lost 6 bases and 4 bases, there was a span of 9 bases. This CDR3 region has 12 residues. For the CDR3, the DNA is TGTGCCAGCAGGAGGGACGGCTATGGCTACACCTTC. As protein: CASRRDGYGYTF.

V and J are TRBV11-2 and TRBJ1-6, with 7 positions matching TRBD1. CDR3 length equals 14 residues. CDR1 SGHAT and CDR2 FQNNGV come from the germline V gene. V lost 6 bases and J lost 9; bases outside the gene matches: 8. The CDR3, as DNA: TGTGCCAGCAGTCTAACAGGGGTCGGTTCACCCCTCCACTTT. This codes for CASSLTGVGSPLHF.

The V gene is TRBV11-2, the J gene TRBJ1-1, with 7 bases matching TRBD1. This CDR3 comprises 12 residues. The V gene's germline CDR1 is SGHAT and CDR2 FQNNGV. The V segment lost 4 bases and the J segment 11 bases; nucleotides outside the gene matches: 7. In DNA form, the CDR3 reads TGTGCCAGCAGCTACGACAGGGTGCAGGCTTTCTTT. Protein: CASSYDRVQAFF.